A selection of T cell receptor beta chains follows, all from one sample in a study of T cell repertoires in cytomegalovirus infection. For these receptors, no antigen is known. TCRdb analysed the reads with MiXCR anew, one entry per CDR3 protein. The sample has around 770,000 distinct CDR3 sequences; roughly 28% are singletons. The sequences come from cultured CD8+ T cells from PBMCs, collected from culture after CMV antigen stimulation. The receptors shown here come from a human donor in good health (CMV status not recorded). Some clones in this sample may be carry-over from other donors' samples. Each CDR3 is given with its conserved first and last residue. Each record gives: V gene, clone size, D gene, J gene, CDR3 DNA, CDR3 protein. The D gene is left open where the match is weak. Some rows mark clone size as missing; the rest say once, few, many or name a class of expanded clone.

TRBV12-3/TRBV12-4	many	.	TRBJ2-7	TGTGCCAGCAGTCCGGGGGACAGTCACTACGAGCAGTACTTC	CASSPGDSHYEQYF
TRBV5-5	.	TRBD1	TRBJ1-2	TGTGCCAGCAGCTTGGAGGACAGGGTATGGGACTATGGCTACACCTTC	CASSLEDRVWDYGYTF
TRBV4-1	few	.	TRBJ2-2	TGCGCCAGCAGCCAAGGCCCCTTGGGCACCGGGGAGCTGTTTTTT	CASSQGPLGTGELFF
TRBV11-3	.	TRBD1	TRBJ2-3	TGTGCCAGCAGCCCCCGGGACAGCCTAGATACGCAGTATTTT	CASSPRDSLDTQYF
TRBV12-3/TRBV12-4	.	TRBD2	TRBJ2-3	TGTGCCAGCACCAGAGGACTAGCGGGCACAGATACGCAGTATTTT	CASTRGLAGTDTQYF
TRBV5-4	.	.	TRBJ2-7	TGTGCCAGCAGCACCGGACAATACGAGCAGTACTTC	CASSTGQYEQYF
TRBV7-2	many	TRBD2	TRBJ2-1	TGTGCCAGCAGCTTAAGGACTAGCGGGGGGGTCCTCGAGCAGTTCTTC	CASSLRTSGGVLEQFF
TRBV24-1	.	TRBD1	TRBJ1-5	TGTGCCACCAGTGCCAACACAGGGGTTTTGGGCAATCAGCCCCAGCATTTT	CATSANTGVLGNQPQHF
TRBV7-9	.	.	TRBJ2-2	TGTGCCAGCAGCTTAAAGATGGCGAACACCGGGGAGCTGTTTTTT	CASSLKMANTGELFF
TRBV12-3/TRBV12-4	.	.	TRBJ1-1	TGTGCCAGCAGTTTTGTGGGACTTGAAGCTTTCTTT	CASSFVGLEAFF
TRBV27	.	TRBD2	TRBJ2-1	TGTGCCAGCAGTACCACTAGCGGGGGGGCATTTTATGAGCAGTTCTTC	CASSTTSGGAFYEQFF